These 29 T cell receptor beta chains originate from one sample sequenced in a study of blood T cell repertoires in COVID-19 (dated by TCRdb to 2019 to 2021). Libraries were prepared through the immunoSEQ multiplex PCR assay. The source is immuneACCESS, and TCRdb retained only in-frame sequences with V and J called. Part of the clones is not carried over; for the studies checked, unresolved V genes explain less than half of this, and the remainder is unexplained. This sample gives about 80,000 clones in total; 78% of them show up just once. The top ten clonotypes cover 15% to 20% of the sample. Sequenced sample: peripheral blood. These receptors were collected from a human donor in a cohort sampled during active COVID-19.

The CDR3 DNA follows: TGTGCCAGCAGCGTAACAAGCGGGAGGGCTGATGAGCAGTTCTTC. Translating gives CASSVTSGRADEQFF. The chain combines TRBV9 with TRBJ2-1, with 10 nucleotides matching TRBD2. The CDR3 loop spans 15 amino acids. CDR1 is SGDLS and CDR2 is YYNGEE in the germline V gene. V shed 1 base, J shed 8 bases, and the junction held 6 bases outside the gene matches. Filled out from reference TRBV9 and TRBJ2-1, the complete variable domain reads DSGVTQTPKHLITATGQRVTLRCSPRSGDLSVYWYQQSLDQGLQFLIQYYNGEERAKGNILERFSAQQFPDLHSELNLSSLELGDSALYFCASSVTSGRADEQFFGPGTRLTVL.

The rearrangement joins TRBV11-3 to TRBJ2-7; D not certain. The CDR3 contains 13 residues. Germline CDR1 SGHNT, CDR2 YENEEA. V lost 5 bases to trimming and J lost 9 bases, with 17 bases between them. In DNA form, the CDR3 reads TGTGCCAGCAGCGAGAGGAATTCCCACGGGCAGTACGTC. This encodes CASSERNSHGQYV.

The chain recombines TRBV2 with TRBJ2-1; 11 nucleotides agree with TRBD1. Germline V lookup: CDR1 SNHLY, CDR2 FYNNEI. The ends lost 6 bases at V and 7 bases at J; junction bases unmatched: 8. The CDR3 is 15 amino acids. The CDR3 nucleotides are TGTGCCAGCAGCCTCCGGGACAGGGGGAAAAATGAGCAGTTCTTC. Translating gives CASSLRDRGKNEQFF.

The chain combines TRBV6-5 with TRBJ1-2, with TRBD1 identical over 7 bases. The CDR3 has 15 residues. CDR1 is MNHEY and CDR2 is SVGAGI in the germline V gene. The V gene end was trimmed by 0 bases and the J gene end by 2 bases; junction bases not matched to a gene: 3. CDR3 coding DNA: TGTGCCAGCAGTTACTCGGACAGGCCAAACTATGGCTACACCTTC. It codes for CASSYSDRPNYGYTF.

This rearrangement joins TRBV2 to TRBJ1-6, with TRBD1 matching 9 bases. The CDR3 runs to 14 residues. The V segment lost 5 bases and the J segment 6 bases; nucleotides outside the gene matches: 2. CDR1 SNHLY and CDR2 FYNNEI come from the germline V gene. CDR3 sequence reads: CASSTDRGNSPLHF. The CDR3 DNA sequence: TGTGCCAGCAGTACGGACAGGGGTAATTCACCCCTCCACTTT.

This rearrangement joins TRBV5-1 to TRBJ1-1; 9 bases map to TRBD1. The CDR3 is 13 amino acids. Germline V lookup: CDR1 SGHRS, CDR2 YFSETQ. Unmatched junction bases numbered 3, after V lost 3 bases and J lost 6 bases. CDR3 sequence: CASSWDREPEAFF. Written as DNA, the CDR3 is TGCGCCAGCAGCTGGGACAGGGAACCTGAAGCTTTCTTT.

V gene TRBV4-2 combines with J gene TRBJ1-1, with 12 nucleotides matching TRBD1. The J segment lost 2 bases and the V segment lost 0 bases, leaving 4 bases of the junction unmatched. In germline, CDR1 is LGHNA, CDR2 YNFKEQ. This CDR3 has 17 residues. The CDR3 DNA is TGTGCCAGCAGCCAAGAAGGGACAGGGGGCAGAAACACTGAAGCTTTCTTT. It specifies CASSQEGTGGRNTEAFF.

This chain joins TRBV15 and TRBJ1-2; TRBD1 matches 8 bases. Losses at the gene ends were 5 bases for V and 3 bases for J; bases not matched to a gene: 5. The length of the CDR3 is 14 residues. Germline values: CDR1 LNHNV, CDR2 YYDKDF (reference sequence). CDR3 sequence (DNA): TGTGCCACCAGCCCCCGACAGGGGTACTATGGCTACACCTTC. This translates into CATSPRQGYYGYTF.

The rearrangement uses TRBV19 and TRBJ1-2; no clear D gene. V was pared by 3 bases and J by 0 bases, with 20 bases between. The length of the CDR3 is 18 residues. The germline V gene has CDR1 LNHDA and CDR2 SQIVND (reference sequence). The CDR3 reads CASSIPTLRMSTNYGYTF. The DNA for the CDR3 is TGTGCCAGTAGTATCCCTACCCTCCGCATGTCGACTAACTATGGCTACACCTTC.

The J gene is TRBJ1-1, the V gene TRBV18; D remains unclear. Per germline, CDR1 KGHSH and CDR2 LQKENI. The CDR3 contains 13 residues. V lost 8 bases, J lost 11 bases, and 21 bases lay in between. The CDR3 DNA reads TGTGCCAGCACGGGTACTGGAGAGTCCGGGGCTTTCTTT. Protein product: CASTGTGESGAFF.

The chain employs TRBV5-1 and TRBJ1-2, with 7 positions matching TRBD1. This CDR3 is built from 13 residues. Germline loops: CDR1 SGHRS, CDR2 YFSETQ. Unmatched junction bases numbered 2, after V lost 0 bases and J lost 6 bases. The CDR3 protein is CASSLGTGDGYTF. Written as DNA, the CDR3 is TGCGCCAGCAGCTTGGGGACAGGCGATGGCTACACCTTC.

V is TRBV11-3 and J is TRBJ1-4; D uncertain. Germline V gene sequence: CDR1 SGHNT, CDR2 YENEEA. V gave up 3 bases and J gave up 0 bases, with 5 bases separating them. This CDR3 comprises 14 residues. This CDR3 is CASSLTTTNEKLFF. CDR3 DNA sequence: TGTGCCAGCAGCTTGACAACAACTAATGAAAAACTGTTTTTT. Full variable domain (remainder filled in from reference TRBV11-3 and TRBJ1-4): EAGVVQSPRYKIIEKKQPVAFWCNPISGHNTLYWYLQNLGQGPELLIRYENEEAVDDSQLPKDRFSAERLKGVDSTLKIQPAELGDSAVYLCASSLTTTNEKLFFGSGTQLSVL.

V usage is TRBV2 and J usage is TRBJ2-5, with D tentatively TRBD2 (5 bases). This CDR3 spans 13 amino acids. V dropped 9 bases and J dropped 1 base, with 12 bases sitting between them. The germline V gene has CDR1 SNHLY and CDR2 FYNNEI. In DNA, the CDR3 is TGTGCCAGTCGAGTAGCGATCCAAGAGACCCAGTACTTC. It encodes CASRVAIQETQYF.

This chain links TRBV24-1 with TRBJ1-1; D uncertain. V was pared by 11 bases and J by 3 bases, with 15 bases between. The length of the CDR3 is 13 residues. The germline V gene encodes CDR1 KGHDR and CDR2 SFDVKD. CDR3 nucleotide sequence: TGTGCCATTCAGAGAGGGAGGCACACTGAAGCTTTCTTT. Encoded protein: CAIQRGRHTEAFF.

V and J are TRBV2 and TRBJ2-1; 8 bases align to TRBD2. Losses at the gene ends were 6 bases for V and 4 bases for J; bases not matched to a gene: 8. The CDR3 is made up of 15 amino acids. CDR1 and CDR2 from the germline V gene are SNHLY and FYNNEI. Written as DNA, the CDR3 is TGTGCCAGCAGCGATGGGACTAGTCCGTACAATGAGCAGTTCTTC. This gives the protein CASSDGTSPYNEQFF.

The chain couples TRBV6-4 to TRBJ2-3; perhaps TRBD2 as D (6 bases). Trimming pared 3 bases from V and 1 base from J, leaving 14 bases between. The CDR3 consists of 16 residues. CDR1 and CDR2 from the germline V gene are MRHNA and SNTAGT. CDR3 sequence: CASSETGEGGTDTQYF. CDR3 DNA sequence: TGTGCCAGCAGTGAAACGGGAGAGGGCGGCACAGATACGCAGTATTTT.

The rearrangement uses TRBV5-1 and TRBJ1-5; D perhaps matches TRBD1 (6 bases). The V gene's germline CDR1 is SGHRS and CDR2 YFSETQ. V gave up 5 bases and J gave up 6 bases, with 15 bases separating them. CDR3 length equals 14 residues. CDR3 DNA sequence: TGCGCCAGCAGTCTCACAGGGACGGGTCAGCCCCAGCATTTT. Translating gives CASSLTGTGQPQHF.

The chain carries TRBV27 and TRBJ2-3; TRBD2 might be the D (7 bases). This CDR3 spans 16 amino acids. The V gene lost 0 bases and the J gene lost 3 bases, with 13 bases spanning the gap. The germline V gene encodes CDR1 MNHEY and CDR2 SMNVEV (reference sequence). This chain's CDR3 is CASSLSWGGATDTQYF. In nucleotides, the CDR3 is TGTGCCAGCAGTTTATCATGGGGGGGGGCGACAGATACGCAGTATTTT.

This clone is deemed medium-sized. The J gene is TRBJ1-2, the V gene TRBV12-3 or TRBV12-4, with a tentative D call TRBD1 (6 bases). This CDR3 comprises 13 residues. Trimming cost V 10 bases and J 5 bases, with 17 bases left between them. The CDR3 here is CATYDRNGYGYTF. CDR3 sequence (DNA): TGTGCCACTTACGACAGGAATGGTTATGGCTACACCTTC.

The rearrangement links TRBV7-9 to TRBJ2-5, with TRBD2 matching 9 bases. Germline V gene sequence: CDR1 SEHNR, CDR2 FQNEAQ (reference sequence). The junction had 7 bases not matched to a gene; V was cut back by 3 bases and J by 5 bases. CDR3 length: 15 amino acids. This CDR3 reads CASSLGGGAYETQYF. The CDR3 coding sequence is TGTGCCAGCAGCTTGGGCGGGGGGGCATATGAGACCCAGTACTTC.

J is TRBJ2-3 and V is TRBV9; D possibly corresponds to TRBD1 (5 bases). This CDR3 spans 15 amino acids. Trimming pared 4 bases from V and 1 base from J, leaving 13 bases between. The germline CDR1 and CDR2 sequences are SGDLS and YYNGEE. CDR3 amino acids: CASSFRLRGTDTQYF. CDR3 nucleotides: TGTGCCAGCAGCTTCAGACTCAGGGGCACAGATACGCAGTATTTT. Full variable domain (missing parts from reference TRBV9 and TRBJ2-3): DSGVTQTPKHLITATGQRVTLRCSPRSGDLSVYWYQQSLDQGLQFLIQYYNGEERAKGNILERFSAQQFPDLHSELNLSSLELGDSALYFCASSFRLRGTDTQYFGPGTRLTVL.

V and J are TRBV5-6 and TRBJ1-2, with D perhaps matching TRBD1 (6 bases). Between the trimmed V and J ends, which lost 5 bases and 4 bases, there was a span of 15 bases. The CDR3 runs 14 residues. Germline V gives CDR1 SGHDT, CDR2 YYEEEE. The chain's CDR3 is CASRTQGFLYGYTF. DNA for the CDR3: TGTGCCAGCAGAACACAGGGCTTTCTCTATGGCTACACCTTC.

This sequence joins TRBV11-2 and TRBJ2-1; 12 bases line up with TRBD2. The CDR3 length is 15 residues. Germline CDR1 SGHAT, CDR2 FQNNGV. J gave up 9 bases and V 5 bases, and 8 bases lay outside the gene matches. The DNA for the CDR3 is TGTGCCAGCAGCGTGACTAGCGGGAGTTCTGGTGAGCAGTTCTTC. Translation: CASSVTSGSSGEQFF. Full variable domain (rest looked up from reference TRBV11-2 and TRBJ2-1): EAGVAQSPRYKIIEKRQSVAFWCNPISGHATLYWYQQILGQGPKLLIQFQNNGVVDDSQLPKDRFSAERLKGVDSTLKIQPAKLEDSAVYLCASSVTSGSSGEQFFGPGTRLTVL.

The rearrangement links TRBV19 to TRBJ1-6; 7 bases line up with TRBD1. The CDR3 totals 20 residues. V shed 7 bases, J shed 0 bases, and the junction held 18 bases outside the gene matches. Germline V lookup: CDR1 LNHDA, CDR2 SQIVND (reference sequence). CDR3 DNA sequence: TGTGCCAGTAAAGATAATCTCGGGACAGCCTTGAGCTCCTATAATTCACCCCTCCACTTT. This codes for CASKDNLGTALSSYNSPLHF. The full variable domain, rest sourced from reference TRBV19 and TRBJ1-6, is DGGITQSPKYLFRKEGQNVTLSCEQNLNHDAMYWYRQDPGQGLRLIYYSQIVNDFQKGDIAEGYSVSREKKESFPLTVTSAQKNPTAFYLCASKDNLGTALSSYNSPLHFGNGTRLTVT.

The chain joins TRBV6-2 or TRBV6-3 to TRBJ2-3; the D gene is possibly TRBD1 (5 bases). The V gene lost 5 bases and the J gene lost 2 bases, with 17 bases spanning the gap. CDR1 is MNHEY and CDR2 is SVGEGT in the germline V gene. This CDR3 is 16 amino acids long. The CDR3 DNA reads TGTGCCAGCAGTCTGGTGCAGGGAACCCCCACAGATACGCAGTATTTT. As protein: CASSLVQGTPTDTQYF.

This CDR3 reads CASSVVGGDNEQYF. DNA for the CDR3: TGTGCCAGCAGCGTAGTAGGAGGGGATAACGAGCAGTACTTC. V and J are TRBV9 and TRBJ2-7; possibly TRBD2 for D (6 bases). The CDR3 covers 14 residues. The V gene's germline CDR1 is SGDLS and CDR2 YYNGEE. V shed 0 bases and J shed 5 bases, with 12 bases lying between them. The full variable domain, its missing parts supplied by reference TRBV9 and TRBJ2-7, is DSGVTQTPKHLITATGQRVTLRCSPRSGDLSVYWYQQSLDQGLQFLIQYYNGEERAKGNILERFSAQQFPDLHSELNLSSLELGDSALYFCASSVVGGDNEQYFGPGTRLTVT.

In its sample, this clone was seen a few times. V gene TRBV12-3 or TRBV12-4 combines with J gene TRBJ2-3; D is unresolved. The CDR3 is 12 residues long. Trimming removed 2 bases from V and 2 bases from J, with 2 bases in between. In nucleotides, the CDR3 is TGTGCCAGCAGTTTACTCACAGATACGCAGTATTTT. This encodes CASSLLTDTQYF.

CDR3 nucleotide sequence: TGTGCCAGTAGTATTGGTAAGTTCGTACGGACTAGCGCCTCCTACAATGAGCAGTTCTTC. Its translation: CASSIGKFVRTSASYNEQFF. The genes are TRBV19 and TRBJ2-1; TRBD2 aligns across 9 bases. Germline V lookup: CDR1 LNHDA, CDR2 SQIVND (reference sequence). The CDR3 contains 20 residues. The V segment lost 3 bases and the J segment 0 bases; nucleotides outside the gene matches: 15.

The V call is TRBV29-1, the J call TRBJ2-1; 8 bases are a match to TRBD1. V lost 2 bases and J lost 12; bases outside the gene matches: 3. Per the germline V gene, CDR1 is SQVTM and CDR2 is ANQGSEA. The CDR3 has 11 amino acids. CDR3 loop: CSVESGTGQFF. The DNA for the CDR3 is TGCAGCGTTGAATCCGGGACAGGGCAGTTCTTC.